Following are 32 T cell receptor beta chains from one sample sequenced in a study of cytomegalovirus exposure and HLA in healthy donors. The PCR made use of 60 Vbeta and 13 Jbeta primers. TCRdb's table, derived via immunoSEQ multiplex PCR, lists solely in-frame clones and lacks some. This sample has around 170,000 clones, with about 80% found just once. Sample: PBMCs. The receptors here all came from a woman aged 45-59 years in good health and CMV-seropositive.

V gene TRBV6-1 combines with J gene TRBJ2-2; the match to TRBD1 covers 8 bases. Germline V CDR1 and CDR2: MNHNS, SASEGT. The junction had 4 bases not matched to a gene; V was cut back by 5 bases and J by 5 bases. The CDR3 runs 14 residues. The CDR3 DNA reads TGTGCCAGCAGTCAGGACAGGGAGACCGGGGAGCTGTTTTTT. Its translation: CASSQDRETGELFF.

V usage is TRBV6-1 and J usage is TRBJ1-6; 9 bases match TRBD1. The CDR3 runs 14 residues. Trimming at V came to 6 bases and at J to 5 bases, leaving 2 bases not matched to a gene. Germline-derived CDR1 and CDR2 are MNHNS and SASEGT. In nucleotides, the CDR3 is TGTGCCAGCAGGGGGACAGGGAATAATTCACCCCTCCACTTT. It is translated as CASRGTGNNSPLHF.

This rearrangement joins TRBV5-1 to TRBJ1-4; D not resolved. Germline CDR1 SGHRS, CDR2 YFSETQ. V shed 4 bases and J shed 4 bases, with 14 bases lying between them. This CDR3 is 15 amino acids long. The CDR3 region has the DNA TGCGCCAGCAGCAGGGAGGGCCAGGTTAATGAAAAACTGTTTTTT. It specifies CASSREGQVNEKLFF. Complete variable domain (other parts from reference TRBV5-1 and TRBJ1-4): KAGVTQTPRYLIKTRGQQVTLSCSPISGHRSVSWYQQTPGQGLQFLFEYFSETQRNKGNFPGRFSGRQFSNSRSEMNVSTLELGDSALYLCASSREGQVNEKLFFGSGTQLSVL.

The CDR3 here is CASSLVEGPYNSPLHF. The CDR3 nucleotides read TGTGCCAGCAGCTTAGTTGAGGGCCCCTATAATTCACCCCTCCACTTT. V usage is TRBV7-9 and J usage is TRBJ1-6; no firm D call. Trimming shortened V by 1 base and J by 2 bases, and 9 bases separated the two germline ends. There are 16 residues in the CDR3. The germline CDR1 and CDR2 sequences are SEHNR and FQNEAQ (reference sequence).

This clone was counted only a few times. This chain uses TRBV5-1 with TRBJ1-2; no firm D call. Germline V gene data show CDR1 as SGHRS and CDR2 as YFSETQ. Trimming removed 0 bases from V and 0 bases from J, with 12 bases in between. The CDR3 length is 16 residues. The CDR3 nucleotides read TGCGCCAGCAGCTTGGCACTAAATTCTCCTAACTATGGCTACACCTTC. Its translation: CASSLALNSPNYGYTF.

The chain joins TRBV19 to TRBJ1-6, with no clear D. V was shortened by 6 bases and J by 0 bases, with 12 bases between the two germline ends. Germline lookup yields CDR1 LNHDA and CDR2 SQIVND (reference sequence). This CDR3 is 16 amino acids long. The CDR3 sequence is CASSPLGSSYNSPLHF. In DNA, the CDR3 is TGTGCCAGTAGCCCTTTGGGGAGCTCCTATAATTCACCCCTCCACTTT.

V usage is TRBV6-5 and J usage is TRBJ1-1; D gene unclear. Trimming took 1 base from V and 2 from J, leaving 8 bases between them. Germline CDR1 is MNHEY and CDR2 is SVGAGI. This CDR3 has 14 residues. The CDR3 DNA follows: TGTGCCAGCAGTTACTTTAGCAGTAACACTGAAGCTTTCTTT. Its translation is CASSYFSSNTEAFF.

This clone appeared once. J is TRBJ1-2 and V is TRBV14, with unresolved D. CDR1 is SGHDN and CDR2 is FVKESK in the germline V gene. The CDR3 length is 16 residues. V was cut by 3 bases and J by 0 bases, with 14 bases left in between. CDR3 loop: CASSHIKGGTNYGYTF. CDR3 nucleotide sequence: TGTGCCAGCAGCCACATAAAGGGAGGGACTAACTATGGCTACACCTTC.

This sequence joins TRBV5-4 and TRBJ2-5; D might be TRBD2 (7 bases). CDR1 is SGHNT, CDR2 YYREEE, per germline (reference sequence). The CDR3 is 14 amino acids. The V end was cut by 2 bases, the J end by 5 bases, with 13 bases between. In DNA form, the CDR3 reads TGTGCCAGCAGCTTCAAGGGCGGGGGCGAGACCCAGTACTTC. It yields the protein CASSFKGGGETQYF.

The chain is built from TRBV5-4 and TRBJ2-1, with 13 bases aligning to TRBD2. CDR1 and CDR2 from the germline V gene are SGHNT and YYREEE (reference sequence). The CDR3 is made up of 15 amino acids. V was clipped by 4 bases and J by 7 bases; unmatched bases: 5. The CDR3 DNA follows: TGTGCCAGCAGCGAGACTAGCGGGGGGTTAAATGAGCAGTTCTTC. Translated: CASSETSGGLNEQFF.

The genes are TRBV7-9 and TRBJ2-7; 10 bases agree with TRBD1. CDR1 SEHNR and CDR2 FQNEAQ come from the germline V gene (reference sequence). The CDR3 consists of 16 residues. The J segment lost 0 bases and the V segment lost 5 bases, leaving 7 bases of the junction unmatched. The CDR3 nucleotides read TGTGCCAGCAGCACCCGGACAGGGGGGACCTCCTACGAGCAGTACTTC. This translates into CASSTRTGGTSYEQYF.

This chain connects TRBV10-3 to TRBJ1-2; tentatively, D is TRBD1 (5 bases). CDR1 and CDR2 (germline): ENHRY, SYGVKD. This CDR3 has 13 amino acids. Between the trimmed V and J ends, which lost 5 bases and 1 base, there was a span of 8 bases. In nucleotides, the CDR3 is TGTGCCATCAGTCTAGGGGATAACTATGGCTACACCTTC. It encodes CAISLGDNYGYTF.

The chain is built from TRBV7-9 and TRBJ2-5; 7 nucleotides line up with TRBD1. J lost 1 base, V lost 5 bases, and 4 bases had no gene match. The CDR3 is 14 amino acids. The germline gives CDR1 SEHNR, CDR2 FQNEAQ (reference sequence). For the CDR3, the DNA is TGTGCCAGCAGCCTTGGACAGGCCCAAGAGACCCAGTACTTC. Translation gives CASSLGQAQETQYF.

The V gene is TRBV11-2, the J gene TRBJ2-5; a possible D gene is TRBD2 (5 bases). The CDR3 is 12 residues long. The germline gives CDR1 SGHAT, CDR2 FQNNGV. The germline V and J ends were trimmed by 5 bases and 4 bases, with 8 bases remaining between them. The CDR3: CASSRAGETQYF. CDR3 bases: TGTGCCAGCAGCCGCGCGGGAGAGACCCAGTACTTC.

The CDR3 spells CASSVGGDTYNEQFF. As DNA, the CDR3 is TGTGCCAGCAGCGTGGGGGGGGATACCTACAATGAGCAGTTCTTC. The V and J genes are TRBV9 and TRBJ2-1, with 7 positions matching TRBD2. This CDR3 is built from 15 residues. With V trimmed by 2 bases and J by 2 bases, 4 bases remained unmatched. The V gene's germline CDR1 is SGDLS and CDR2 YYNGEE.

In DNA form, the CDR3 reads TGTGCCAGCAGCTTAGCGCCGCGACCCTTCGGTAGCGCTACGCAGTATTTT. Its protein is CASSLAPRPFGSATQYF. The J gene is TRBJ2-3, the V gene TRBV7-9; the D gene is possibly TRBD2 (5 bases). The V gene lost 0 bases and the J gene lost 8 bases, with 21 bases spanning the gap. The germline V gene has CDR1 SEHNR and CDR2 FQNEAQ (reference sequence). There are 17 residues in the CDR3.

This chain uses TRBV7-2 with TRBJ2-5; TRBD1 is a possible D gene (5 bases). The CDR3 is made up of 14 amino acids. Germline CDR1 and CDR2: SGHTA and FQGNSA. Trimming removed 3 bases at V and 1 base at J, with 9 bases between. This CDR3 is CASSFSGIQETQYF. Written as DNA, the CDR3 is TGTGCCAGCAGCTTTTCAGGGATCCAAGAGACCCAGTACTTC.

This chain joins TRBV2 and TRBJ1-4; D call uncertain. Trimming took off 2 bases at V and 0 bases at J, with 7 bases between the two ends. Looked up from germline, CDR1 is SNHLY and CDR2 is FYNNEI. There are 15 residues in the CDR3. The CDR3 DNA follows: TGTGCCAGCAGTGAATCGGGTGCAACTAATGAAAAACTGTTTTTT. It translates to CASSESGATNEKLFF.

This chain uses TRBV6-5 with TRBJ2-3; D may be TRBD2 (7 bases). Germline-derived CDR1 and CDR2 are MNHEY and SVGAGI. V was pared by 2 bases and J by 7 bases, with 16 bases between. CDR3 length equals 15 residues. The CDR3 DNA reads as TGTGCCAGCAGTTACGAGGGCAGGGGAGGGAATACGCAGTATTTT. Translated: CASSYEGRGGNTQYF.

The chain is built from TRBV11-2 and TRBJ2-5; TRBD2 agrees at 10 bases. The CDR3 loop spans 15 amino acids. Germline V lookup: CDR1 SGHAT, CDR2 FQNNGV. V trimming: 2 bases; J trimming: 5 bases; junction bases outside the gene matches: 5. The CDR3 DNA follows: TGTGCCAGCAGCTTACATCTAGCGGGGGTGGAGACCCAGTACTTC. This translates into CASSLHLAGVETQYF.

The chain joins TRBV27 to TRBJ2-1, with TRBD2 identical over 9 bases. V shed 3 bases, J shed 9 bases, and the junction held 9 bases outside the gene matches. Per germline, CDR1 MNHEY and CDR2 SMNVEV (reference sequence). The CDR3 length is 15 residues. CDR3 DNA sequence: TGTGCCAGCAGTTTTAGGGCTAGCGGGGAAGGTGAGCAGTTCTTC. This encodes CASSFRASGEGEQFF.

The chain links TRBV6-1 to TRBJ1-4, with 10 positions matching TRBD1. V gave up 5 bases and J gave up 7 bases; unmatched junction bases: 7. The CDR3 runs 15 residues. CDR1 MNHNS and CDR2 SASEGT come from the germline V gene. The chain's CDR3 is CASSRGDRGGEKLFF. The DNA of the CDR3 is TGTGCCAGCAGTCGAGGGGACAGGGGTGGTGAAAAACTGTTTTTT.

The rearrangement uses TRBV7-2 and TRBJ2-7; perhaps TRBD1 as D (5 bases). This CDR3 spans 13 amino acids. V gave up 3 bases and J gave up 4 bases, with 10 bases separating them. Per the germline V gene, CDR1 is SGHTA and CDR2 is FQGNSA. The chain's CDR3 is CASSFRQNYEQYF. In DNA form, the CDR3 reads TGTGCCAGCAGCTTTAGACAGAATTACGAGCAGTACTTC.

This chain uses TRBV28 with TRBJ1-4; tentative D call: TRBD1 (5 bases). This CDR3 contains 13 residues. V was shortened by 5 bases and J by 15 bases, with 19 bases between the two germline ends. Germline V gene data show CDR1 as MDHEN and CDR2 as SYDVKM. The CDR3 loop is CASSHGGGGRLFF. The CDR3, as DNA: TGTGCCAGCAGTCACGGGGGGGGAGGGAGATTGTTTTTT.

This sequence joins TRBV5-1 and TRBJ2-5; D ambiguous. V was cut by 0 bases and J by 2 bases, with 5 bases left in between. Germline V lookup: CDR1 SGHRS, CDR2 YFSETQ. The CDR3 loop spans 13 amino acids. CDR3 residues: CASSLGTQETQYF. The CDR3 DNA is TGCGCCAGCAGCTTGGGCACTCAAGAGACCCAGTACTTC. Full variable domain (missing parts from reference TRBV5-1 and TRBJ2-5): KAGVTQTPRYLIKTRGQQVTLSCSPISGHRSVSWYQQTPGQGLQFLFEYFSETQRNKGNFPGRFSGRQFSNSRSEMNVSTLELGDSALYLCASSLGTQETQYFGPGTRLLVL.

The chain recombines TRBV7-6 with TRBJ1-3; D not resolved. The CDR3 consists of 17 residues. Germline V gene sequence: CDR1 SGHVS, CDR2 FNYEAQ. V dropped 1 base and J dropped 0 bases, with 13 bases sitting between them. The CDR3 reads CASSLGSNPFSGNTIYF. The CDR3 DNA is TGTGCCAGCAGCTTAGGTAGCAACCCCTTCTCTGGAAACACCATATATTTT.

The chain carries TRBV6-1 and TRBJ2-7, with 7 bases identical to TRBD1. CDR1 is MNHNS and CDR2 is SASEGT in the germline V gene. The CDR3 runs 14 residues. V trimming: 6 bases; J trimming: 6 bases; junction bases outside the gene matches: 11. Here the CDR3 DNA reads TGTGCCAGCAGACCCCCGGCAGGGGGTCGCGAGCAGTACTTC. Its translation is CASRPPAGGREQYF.

The rearrangement joins TRBV9 to TRBJ1-1, with no clear D. Germline V gene lookup returns CDR1 SGDLS and CDR2 YYNGEE. The CDR3 length is 15 residues. The V and J ends lost 0 bases and 4 bases respectively, with 13 bases between them. The CDR3, as DNA: TGTGCCAGCAGCGTAGACCCTTCCGCGGGCACTGAAGCTTTCTTT. Protein product: CASSVDPSAGTEAFF.

The rearrangement links TRBV5-1 to TRBJ2-5; D perhaps matches TRBD2 (6 bases). Germline loops: CDR1 SGHRS, CDR2 YFSETQ. The CDR3 is 15 amino acids. The germline V and J ends were trimmed by 4 bases and 3 bases, with 16 bases remaining between them. The DNA of the CDR3 is TGCGCCAGCAGCCGGGGGATAGGTATCGAAGAGACCCAGTACTTC. The encoded protein is CASSRGIGIEETQYF. Full variable domain (outside the CDR3, taken from reference TRBV5-1 and TRBJ2-5): KAGVTQTPRYLIKTRGQQVTLSCSPISGHRSVSWYQQTPGQGLQFLFEYFSETQRNKGNFPGRFSGRQFSNSRSEMNVSTLELGDSALYLCASSRGIGIEETQYFGPGTRLLVL.

This clone was recorded once. The junction shows a germline mismatch at one end, possibly a read error. The DNA of the CDR3 is TGTTCCAGCAGCTGGGATAGCGGGGGGGCCTCTAATGAGCAGTTCTTC. Encoded protein: CSSSWDSGGASNEQFF. The gene calls are TRBV7-9 and TRBJ2-1, with TRBD2 matching over 11 bases. This CDR3 region has 16 residues. Germline V gene data show CDR1 as SEHNR and CDR2 as FQNEAQ (reference sequence). Full variable domain (outside the CDR3, taken from reference TRBV7-9 and TRBJ2-1): DTGVSQNPRHKITKRGQNVTFRCDPISEHNRLYWYRQTLGQGPEFLTYFQNEAQLEKSRLLSDRFSAERPKGSFSTLEIQRTEQGDSAMYLCSSSWDSGGASNEQFFGPGTRLTVL.

The table lists this clone with a count of one. The chain carries TRBV27 and TRBJ2-5; weak D call: TRBD1 (6 bases). Germline V gene data show CDR1 as MNHEY and CDR2 as SMNVEV (reference sequence). The ends were cut back, 5 bases at V and 4 bases at J, with 14 bases in the middle. This CDR3 contains 14 residues. Here the CDR3 reads CASSNVGALETQYF. Written as DNA, the CDR3 is TGTGCCAGCAGTAATGTGGGGGCCTTAGAGACCCAGTACTTC.

This clone was seen a few times. Sequence at one end of the junction differs from germline and may be a read error. The chain has TRBV7-9 and TRBJ1-2, with TRBD1 matching over 7 bases. The CDR3 is 12 residues long. Germline CDR1 reads SEHNR; CDR2 reads FQNEAQ (reference sequence). The CDR3 DNA reads as TGTTCCAGCAGCTCACAGGGGTATGGCTACACCTTC. It specifies CSSSSQGYGYTF.